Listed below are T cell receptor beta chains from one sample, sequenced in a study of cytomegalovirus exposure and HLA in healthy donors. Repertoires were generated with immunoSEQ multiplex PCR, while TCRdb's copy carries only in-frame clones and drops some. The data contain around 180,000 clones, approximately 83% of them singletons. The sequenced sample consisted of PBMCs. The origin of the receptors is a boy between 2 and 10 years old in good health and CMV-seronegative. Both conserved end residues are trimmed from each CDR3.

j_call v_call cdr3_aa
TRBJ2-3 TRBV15 ATSRDNKGPSTDTQY
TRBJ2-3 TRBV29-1 SVDGSGDTQY
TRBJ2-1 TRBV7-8 ASSLATGWEQF
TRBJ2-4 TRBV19 ASSGQGADPKNIQY
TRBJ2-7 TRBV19 ASSVGLAGEQY
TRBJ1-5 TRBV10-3 AITEGAGQPQH
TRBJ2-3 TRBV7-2 ASSFTGLNTDTQY
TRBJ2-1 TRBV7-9 ASSLPRTSGYNEQF
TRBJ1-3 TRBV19 ASSPPGGSSSGNTIY
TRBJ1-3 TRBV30 AWSVLPSGTGGSSGNTIY
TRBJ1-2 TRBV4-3 ASSRTTFNYGYT
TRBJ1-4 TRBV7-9 ASSKGQGKDEKLF
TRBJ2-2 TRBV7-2 ASSLSRALPGELF
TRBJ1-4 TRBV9 ASSVGSQGLLGKEKLF
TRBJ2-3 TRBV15 ATSRLAGEVDTQY
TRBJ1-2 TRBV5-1 ASSLARGFDGYT
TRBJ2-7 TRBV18 ASSGTGYGYEQY
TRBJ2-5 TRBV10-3 AIRSGRAGETQY
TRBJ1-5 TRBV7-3 ASSLNSNQPQH
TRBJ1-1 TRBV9 ASGRGGWDTEAF
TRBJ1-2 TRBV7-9 ASSSSGTGAYGYT
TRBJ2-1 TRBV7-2 ASSLEDPGDYNEQF
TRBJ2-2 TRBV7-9 SSSLVGGAAGELF
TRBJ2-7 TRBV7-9 ASSLSSSSYEQY
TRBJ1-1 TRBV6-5 ASRIDNMNTEAF
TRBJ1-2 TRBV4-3 ASSQVEQGRDGYT
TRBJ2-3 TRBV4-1 ASSQEPGTSVGDTQY
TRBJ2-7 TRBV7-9 ASSLAGQGYEQY
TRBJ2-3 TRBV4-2 ASSPGLAGSDTQY
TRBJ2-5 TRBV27 ASSLGRGAETQY
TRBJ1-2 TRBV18 ASSPEQGYGGYT
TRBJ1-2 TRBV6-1 ASSGGQGWYGYT
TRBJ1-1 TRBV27 ASSLSDMNTEAF
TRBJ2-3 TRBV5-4 ASSLAARQAAFTDTQY
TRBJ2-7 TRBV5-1 ASSLEGQGYEQY
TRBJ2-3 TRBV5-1 ASSLGPSGRVGDTQY
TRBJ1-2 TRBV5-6 ASSLEGRRAL
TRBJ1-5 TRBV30 AWSDRRNQPQH
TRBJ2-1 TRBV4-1 ASSQVDRGYNEQF
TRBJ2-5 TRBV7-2 ASSPSGSGETQY
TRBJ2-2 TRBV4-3 ASSQDAGLTGELF
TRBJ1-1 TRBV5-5 ASSLRVLNTEAF
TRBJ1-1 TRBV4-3 ASSQDRGQGSTEAF
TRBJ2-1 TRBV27 ASSSLPLAGPYNEQF
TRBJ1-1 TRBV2 ASSDVSANTEAF
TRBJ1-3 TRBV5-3 ARSLAAGFSSGNTIY
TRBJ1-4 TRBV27 ASRPSGATNEKLF
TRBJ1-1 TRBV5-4 ASSLGTGRNTEAF
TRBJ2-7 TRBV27 ASSKNGVAGAYEQY
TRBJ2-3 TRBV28 ASTMAGTRSADTQY
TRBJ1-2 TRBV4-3 ASSQERTDLYGYT
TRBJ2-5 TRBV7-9 ASSPGSQETQY